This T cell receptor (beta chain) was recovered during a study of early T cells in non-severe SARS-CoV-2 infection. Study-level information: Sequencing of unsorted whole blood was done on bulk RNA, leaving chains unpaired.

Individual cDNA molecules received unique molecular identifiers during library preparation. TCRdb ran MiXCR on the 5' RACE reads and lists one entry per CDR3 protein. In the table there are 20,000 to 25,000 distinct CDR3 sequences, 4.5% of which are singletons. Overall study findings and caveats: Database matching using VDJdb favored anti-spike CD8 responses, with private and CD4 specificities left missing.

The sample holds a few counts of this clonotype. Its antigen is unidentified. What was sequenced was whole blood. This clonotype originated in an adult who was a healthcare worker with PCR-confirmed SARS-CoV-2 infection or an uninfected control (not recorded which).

The DNA of the CDR3 is TGTGCCAGCAGCTTATTGCAGGTAACCTACGAGCAGTACTTC. Translating gives CASSLLQVTYEQYF. The chain combines TRBV7-2 with TRBJ2-7; D gene uncertain. With 2 bases removed from V and 2 bases from J, the gap between germline ends came to 10 bases. This CDR3 has 14 residues. The V gene's germline CDR1 is SGHTA and CDR2 FQGNSA. Drawing the rest from reference TRBV7-2 and TRBJ2-7, the complete variable domain is GAGVSQSPSNKVTEKGKDVELRCDPISGHTALYWYRQSLGQGLEFLIYFQGNSAPDKSGLPSDRFSAERTGGSVSTLTIQRTQQEDSAVYLCASSLLQVTYEQYFGPGTRLTVT.